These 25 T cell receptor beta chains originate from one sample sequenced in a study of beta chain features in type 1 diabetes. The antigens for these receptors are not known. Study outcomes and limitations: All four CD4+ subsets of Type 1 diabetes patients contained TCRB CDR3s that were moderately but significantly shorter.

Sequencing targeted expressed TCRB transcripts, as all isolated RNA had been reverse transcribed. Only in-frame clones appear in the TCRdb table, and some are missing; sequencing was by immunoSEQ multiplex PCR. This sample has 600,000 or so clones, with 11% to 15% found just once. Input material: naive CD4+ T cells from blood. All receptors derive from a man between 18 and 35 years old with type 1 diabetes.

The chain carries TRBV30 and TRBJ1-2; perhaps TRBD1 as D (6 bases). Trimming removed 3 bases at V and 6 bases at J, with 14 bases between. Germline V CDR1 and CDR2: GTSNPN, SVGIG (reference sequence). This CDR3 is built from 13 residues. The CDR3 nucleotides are TGTGCCTGGAGCCCACAGGGAGCAGATGGCTACACCTTC. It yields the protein CAWSPQGADGYTF.

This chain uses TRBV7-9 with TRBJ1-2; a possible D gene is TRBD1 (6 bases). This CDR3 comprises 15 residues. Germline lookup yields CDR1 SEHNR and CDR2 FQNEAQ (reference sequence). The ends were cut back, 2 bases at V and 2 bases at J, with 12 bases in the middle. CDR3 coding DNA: TGTGCCAGCAGCTTACTAGGACAGAGAAACTATGGCTACACCTTC. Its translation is CASSLLGQRNYGYTF.

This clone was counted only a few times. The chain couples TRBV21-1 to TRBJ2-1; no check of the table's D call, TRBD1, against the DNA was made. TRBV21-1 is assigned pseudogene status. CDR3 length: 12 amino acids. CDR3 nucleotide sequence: TGTGCCACCGCTATGGGGACAACCGAGCAGTTCTTC. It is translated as CATAMGTTEQFF.

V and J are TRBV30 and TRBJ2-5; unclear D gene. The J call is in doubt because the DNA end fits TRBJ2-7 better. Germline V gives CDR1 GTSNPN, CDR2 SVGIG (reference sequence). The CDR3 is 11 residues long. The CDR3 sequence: CAWSFRNEQYF. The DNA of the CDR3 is TGTGCCTGGAGTTTCCGGAACGAGCAGTACTTC.

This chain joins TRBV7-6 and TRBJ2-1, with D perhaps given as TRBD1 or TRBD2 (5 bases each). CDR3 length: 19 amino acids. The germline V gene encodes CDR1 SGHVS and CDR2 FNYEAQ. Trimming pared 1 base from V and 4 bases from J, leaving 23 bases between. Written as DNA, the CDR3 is TGTGCCAGCAGCTTAGAGGGGACCCGGCGGGTATCAATTTACAATGAGCAGTTCTTC. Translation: CASSLEGTRRVSIYNEQFF.

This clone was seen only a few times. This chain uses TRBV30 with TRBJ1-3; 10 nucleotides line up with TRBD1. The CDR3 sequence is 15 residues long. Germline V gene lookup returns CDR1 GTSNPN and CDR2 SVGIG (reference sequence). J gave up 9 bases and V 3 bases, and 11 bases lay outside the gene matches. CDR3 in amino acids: CAWSQIRGQGSTIYF. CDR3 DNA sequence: TGTGCCTGGAGCCAGATCAGGGGACAGGGGAGCACCATATATTTT.

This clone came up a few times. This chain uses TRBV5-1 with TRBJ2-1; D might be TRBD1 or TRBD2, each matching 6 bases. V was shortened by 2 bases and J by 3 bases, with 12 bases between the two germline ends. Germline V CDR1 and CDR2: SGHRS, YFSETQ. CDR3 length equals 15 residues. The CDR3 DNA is TGCGCCAGCAGCTTTACGGGGGACAACTACAATGAGCAGTTCTTC. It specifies CASSFTGDNYNEQFF.

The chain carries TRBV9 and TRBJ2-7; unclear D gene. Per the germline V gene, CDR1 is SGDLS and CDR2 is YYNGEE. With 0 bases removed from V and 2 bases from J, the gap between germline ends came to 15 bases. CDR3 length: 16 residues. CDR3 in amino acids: CASSVDASIQPYEQYF. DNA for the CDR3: TGTGCCAGCAGCGTAGATGCCAGCATCCAACCCTACGAGCAGTACTTC.

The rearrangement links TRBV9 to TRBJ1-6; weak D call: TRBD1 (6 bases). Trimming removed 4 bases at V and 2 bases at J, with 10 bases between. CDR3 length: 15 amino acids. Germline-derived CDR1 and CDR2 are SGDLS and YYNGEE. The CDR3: CASSRRGTYNSPLHF. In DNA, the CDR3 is TGTGCCAGCAGCAGAAGGGGGACCTATAATTCACCCCTCCACTTT.

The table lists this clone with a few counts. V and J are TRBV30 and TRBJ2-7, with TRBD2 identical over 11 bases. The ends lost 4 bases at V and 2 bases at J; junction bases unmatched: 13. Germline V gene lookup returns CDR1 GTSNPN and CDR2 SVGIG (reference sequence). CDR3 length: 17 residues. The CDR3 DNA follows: TGTGCCTGGAAGAGGATACCGGGACTAGCGGAAACCTACGAGCAGTACTTC. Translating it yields CAWKRIPGLAETYEQYF.

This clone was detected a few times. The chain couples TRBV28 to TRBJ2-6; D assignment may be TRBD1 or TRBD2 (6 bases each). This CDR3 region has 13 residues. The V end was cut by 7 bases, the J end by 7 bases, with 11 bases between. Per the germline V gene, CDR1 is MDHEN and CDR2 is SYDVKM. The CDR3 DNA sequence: TGTGCCAGCACCAAGGGGGGAGCCAACGTCCTGACTTTC. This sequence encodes CASTKGGANVLTF.

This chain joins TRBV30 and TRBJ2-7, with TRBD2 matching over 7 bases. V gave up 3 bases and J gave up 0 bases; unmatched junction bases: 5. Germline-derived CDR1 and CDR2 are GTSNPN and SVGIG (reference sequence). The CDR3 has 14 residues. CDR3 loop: CAWRSLAISYEQYF. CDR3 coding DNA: TGTGCCTGGAGATCACTAGCGATCTCCTACGAGCAGTACTTC.

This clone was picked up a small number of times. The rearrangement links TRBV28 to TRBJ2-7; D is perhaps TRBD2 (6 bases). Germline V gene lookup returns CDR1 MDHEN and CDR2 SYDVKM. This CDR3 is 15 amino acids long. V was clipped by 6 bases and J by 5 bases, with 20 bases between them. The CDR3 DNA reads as TGTGCCAGCAGCTCACGAAGTGGGACTTCCGACGAGCAGTACTTC. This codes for CASSSRSGTSDEQYF. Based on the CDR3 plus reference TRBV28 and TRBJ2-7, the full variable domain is DVKVTQSSRYLVKRTGEKVFLECVQDMDHENMFWYRQDPGLGLRLIYFSYDVKMKEKGDIPEGYSVSREKKERFSLILESASTNQTSMYLCASSSRSGTSDEQYFGPGTRLTVT.

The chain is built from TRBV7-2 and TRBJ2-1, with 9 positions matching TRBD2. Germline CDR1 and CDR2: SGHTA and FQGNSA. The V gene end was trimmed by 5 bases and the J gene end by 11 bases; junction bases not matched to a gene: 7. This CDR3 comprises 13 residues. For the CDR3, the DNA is TGTGCCAGCAGCGGGCGACTAGCGGACCAGCAGTTCTTC. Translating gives CASSGRLADQQFF. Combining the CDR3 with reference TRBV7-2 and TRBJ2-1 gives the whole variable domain GAGVSQSPSNKVTEKGKDVELRCDPISGHTALYWYRQSLGQGLEFLIYFQGNSAPDKSGLPSDRFSAERTGGSVSTLTIQRTQQEDSAVYLCASSGRLADQQFFGPGTRLTVL.

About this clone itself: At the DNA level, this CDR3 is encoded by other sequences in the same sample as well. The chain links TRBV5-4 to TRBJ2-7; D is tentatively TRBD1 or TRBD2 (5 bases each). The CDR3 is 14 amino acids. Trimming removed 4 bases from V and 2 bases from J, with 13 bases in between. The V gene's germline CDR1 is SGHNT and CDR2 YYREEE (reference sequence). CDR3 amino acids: CASSAGTGTYEQYF. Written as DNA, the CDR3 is TGTGCCAGCAGCGCCGGGACGGGAACCTACGAGCAGTACTTC.

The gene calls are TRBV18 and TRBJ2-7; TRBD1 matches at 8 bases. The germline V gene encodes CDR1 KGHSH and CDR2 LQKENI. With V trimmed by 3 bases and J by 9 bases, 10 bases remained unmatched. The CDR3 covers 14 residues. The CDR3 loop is CASSPGQVPAGQYF. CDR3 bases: TGTGCCAGCTCACCGGGACAGGTGCCCGCGGGGCAGTACTTC.

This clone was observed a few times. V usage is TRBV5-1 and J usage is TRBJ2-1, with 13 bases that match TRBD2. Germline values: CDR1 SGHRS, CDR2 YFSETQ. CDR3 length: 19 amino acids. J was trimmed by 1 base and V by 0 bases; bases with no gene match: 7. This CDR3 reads CASSLVTSGRAGSYNEQFF. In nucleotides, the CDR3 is TGCGCCAGCAGCTTGGTTACTAGCGGGAGGGCCGGGTCCTACAATGAGCAGTTCTTC.

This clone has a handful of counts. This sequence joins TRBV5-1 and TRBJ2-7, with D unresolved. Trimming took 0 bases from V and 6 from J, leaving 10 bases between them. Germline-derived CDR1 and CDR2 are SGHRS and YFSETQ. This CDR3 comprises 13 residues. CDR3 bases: TGCGCCAGCAGCTTGGCCCTAGAAAGCGAGCAGTACTTC. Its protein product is CASSLALESEQYF.

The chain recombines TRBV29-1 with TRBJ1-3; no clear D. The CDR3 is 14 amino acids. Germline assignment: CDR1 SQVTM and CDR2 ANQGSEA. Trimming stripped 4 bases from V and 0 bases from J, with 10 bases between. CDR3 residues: CSVGRRSSGNTIYF. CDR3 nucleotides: TGCAGCGTTGGGAGGCGAAGCTCTGGAAACACCATATATTTT.

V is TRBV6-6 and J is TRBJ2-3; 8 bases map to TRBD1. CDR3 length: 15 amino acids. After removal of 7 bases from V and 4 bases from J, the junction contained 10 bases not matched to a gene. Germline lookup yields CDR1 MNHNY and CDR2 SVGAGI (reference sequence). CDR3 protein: CASTYGQGASDTQYF. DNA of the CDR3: TGTGCCAGCACCTACGGGCAGGGGGCATCAGATACGCAGTATTTT.

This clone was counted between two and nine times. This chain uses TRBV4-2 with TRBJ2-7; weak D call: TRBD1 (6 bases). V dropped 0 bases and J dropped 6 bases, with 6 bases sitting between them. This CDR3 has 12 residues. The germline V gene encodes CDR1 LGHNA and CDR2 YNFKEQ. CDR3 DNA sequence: TGTGCCAGCAGCCAAGAAGGGGGCGAGCAGTACTTC. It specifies CASSQEGGEQYF.

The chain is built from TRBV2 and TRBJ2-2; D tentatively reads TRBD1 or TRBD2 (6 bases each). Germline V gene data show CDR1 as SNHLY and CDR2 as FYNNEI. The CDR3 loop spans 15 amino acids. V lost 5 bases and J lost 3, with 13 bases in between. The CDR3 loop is CASSQRRGDTGELFF. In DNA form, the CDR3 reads TGTGCCAGCAGTCAGCGGAGGGGGGACACCGGGGAGCTGTTTTTT.

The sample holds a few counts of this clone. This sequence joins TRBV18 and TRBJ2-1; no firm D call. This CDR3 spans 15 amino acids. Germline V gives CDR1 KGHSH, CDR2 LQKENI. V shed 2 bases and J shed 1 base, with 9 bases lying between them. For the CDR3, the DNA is TGTGCCAGCTCACCAAGCACTATTTCCTACAATGAGCAGTTCTTC. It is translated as CASSPSTISYNEQFF. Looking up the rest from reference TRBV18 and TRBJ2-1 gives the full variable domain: NAGVMQNPRHLVRRRGQEARLRCSPMKGHSHVYWYRQLPEEGLKFMVYLQKENIIDESGMPKERFSAEFPKEGPSILRIQQVVRGDSAAYFCASSPSTISYNEQFFGPGTRLTVL.

The CDR3 reads CSVRTPQETQYF. CDR3 DNA: TGCAGCGTTAGGACCCCTCAAGAGACCCAGTACTTC. The V gene is TRBV29-1, the J gene TRBJ2-5; D not resolved. The germline CDR1 and CDR2 sequences are SQVTM and ANQGSEA. V was clipped by 5 bases and J by 2 bases, with 9 bases between them. CDR3 length equals 12 residues.

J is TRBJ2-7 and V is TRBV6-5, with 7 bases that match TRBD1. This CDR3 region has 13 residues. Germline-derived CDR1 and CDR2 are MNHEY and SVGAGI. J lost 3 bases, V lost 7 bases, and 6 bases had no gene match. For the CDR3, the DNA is TGTGCCAGCACCGTGGACAGGTACTACGAGCAGTACTTC. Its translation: CASTVDRYYEQYF.